This paragraph covers one T cell receptor (beta chain) sequence. This sample stems from a study of T cell responses to AZD1222 COVID-19 vaccine. Here immunoSEQ multiplex PCR was the method, and the copy in TCRdb shows in-frame clones only, minus some. This table holds 75,000 to 100,000 clones, 70% to 90% found once. This CDR3 comprises 16 residues. Germline values: CDR1 GTSNPN, CDR2 SVGIG (reference sequence). V was shortened by 6 bases and J by 1 base, with 21 bases between the two germline ends. The source of this sequence is an adult in good health. Here the sequenced sample was peripheral blood, taken on day 0 of AZD1222 vaccination. V is TRBV30 and J is TRBJ1-1; perhaps TRBD1 as D (5 bases). The CDR3 DNA reads as TGTGCCTGCGACGGGACCACGAATCCCAGGAACACTGAAGCTTTCTTT. Translating it yields CACDGTTNPRNTEAFF.